What follows are 31 T cell receptor beta chains derived from one specimen sequenced in a study of cytomegalovirus exposure and HLA in healthy donors. PCR primers comprised 60 Vbeta and 13 Jbeta primers. Produced via immunoSEQ multiplex PCR; TCRdb's table is partial and in-frame only. The sample holds about 69,000 clones, roughly 68% seen once. The source material was PBMCs. The origin of the receptors is a woman in her sixties or seventies in good health and CMV-seropositive.

This clone has a handful of counts. V usage is TRBV2 and J usage is TRBJ1-5; a weak D match, TRBD1 (5 bases). CDR3 length: 13 amino acids. The germline gives CDR1 SNHLY, CDR2 FYNNEI. V was cut by 4 bases and J by 4 bases, with 8 bases left in between. The CDR3 protein is CASSARENQPQHF. In nucleotides, the CDR3 is TGTGCCAGCAGTGCCAGGGAAAATCAGCCCCAGCATTTT. The full variable domain, in which reference TRBV2 and TRBJ1-5 provide the parts outside the CDR3, is EPEVTQTPSHQVTQMGQEVILRCVPISNHLYFYWYRQILGQKVEFLVSFYNNEISEKSEIFDDQFSVERPDGSNFTLKIRSTKLEDSAMYFCASSARENQPQHFGDGTRLSIL.

The chain carries TRBV2 and TRBJ2-7, with TRBD1 matching 11 bases. The CDR3 spans 15 residues. The V segment lost 8 bases and the J segment 1 base; nucleotides outside the gene matches: 7. Germline V gene sequence: CDR1 SNHLY, CDR2 FYNNEI. This CDR3 is CASGTGGHSSYEQYF. Here the CDR3 DNA reads TGTGCCAGCGGGACAGGGGGTCATTCGTCCTACGAGCAGTACTTC.

This clone was observed a single time. This chain links TRBV5-1 with TRBJ2-4; weak D call: TRBD2 (6 bases). The germline V and J ends were trimmed by 1 base and 3 bases, with 17 bases remaining between them. The length of the CDR3 is 17 residues. Germline V CDR1 and CDR2: SGHRS, YFSETQ. The CDR3 sequence is CASSLRAGSQGKNIQYF. The CDR3 region has the DNA TGCGCCAGCAGCTTGAGGGCCGGGAGTCAAGGCAAAAACATTCAGTACTTC. The entire variable domain, with the rest obtained from reference TRBV5-1 and TRBJ2-4, is as follows: KAGVTQTPRYLIKTRGQQVTLSCSPISGHRSVSWYQQTPGQGLQFLFEYFSETQRNKGNFPGRFSGRQFSNSRSEMNVSTLELGDSALYLCASSLRAGSQGKNIQYFGAGTRLSVL.

This chain uses TRBV5-6 with TRBJ1-2; possibly TRBD1 for D (5 bases). The CDR3 totals 14 residues. Trimming removed 3 bases from V and 3 bases from J, with 12 bases in between. CDR1 SGHDT and CDR2 YYEEEE come from the germline V gene. As DNA, the CDR3 is TGTGCCAGCAGCTACCAGGGTACGGACTATGGCTACACCTTC. This translates into CASSYQGTDYGYTF.

The chain couples TRBV6-1 to TRBJ2-7; D gene uncertain. The CDR3 spans 14 residues. CDR1 and CDR2 from the germline V gene are MNHNS and SASEGT. Trimming took off 1 base at V and 5 bases at J, with 12 bases between the two ends. The CDR3 region is CASSEEVRKHEQYF. Here the CDR3 DNA reads TGTGCCAGCAGTGAAGAGGTGCGGAAGCACGAGCAGTACTTC.

This clone was seen more than once but under ten times. The rearrangement links TRBV4-2 to TRBJ1-1; 7 bases are shared with TRBD1. Germline V gives CDR1 LGHNA, CDR2 YNFKEQ. Trimming cost V 7 bases and J 1 base; bases outside gene matches: 3. This CDR3 contains 13 residues. CDR3 loop: CASTRDRNTEAFF. Here the CDR3 DNA reads TGTGCCAGCACCCGGGACAGGAACACTGAAGCTTTCTTT.

This chain links TRBV6-6 with TRBJ1-2; tentatively, D is TRBD1 (6 bases). The CDR3 runs 13 residues. The V gene lost 2 bases and the J gene lost 3 bases, with 7 bases spanning the gap. CDR1 is MNHNY, CDR2 SVGAGI, per germline (reference sequence). The CDR3 DNA sequence: TGTGCCAGCAGTTACCGGACAGACTATGGCTACACCTTC. This codes for CASSYRTDYGYTF.

Turning to this clone: The same CDR3 is also encoded by other DNA sequences in this sample. In nucleotides, the CDR3 is TGTGCCAGCAGCTTCCGGGATAGGGCCTACAATGAGCAGTTCTTC. Encoded protein: CASSFRDRAYNEQFF. V gene TRBV5-6 combines with J gene TRBJ2-1; perhaps TRBD2 as D (5 bases). The CDR3 is 15 residues long. Germline lookup yields CDR1 SGHDT and CDR2 YYEEEE. With 2 bases removed from V and 2 bases from J, the gap between germline ends came to 11 bases.

The gene calls are TRBV12-5 and TRBJ1-3, with D uncertain. CDR3 size: 14 residues. Trimming removed 5 bases from V and 0 bases from J, with 8 bases in between. The germline V gene has CDR1 LGHNT and CDR2 FRNRAP. The CDR3, as DNA: TGTGCTAGTGGTCGACAAAGCTCTGGAAACACCATATATTTT. Translated: CASGRQSSGNTIYF.

The J gene is TRBJ2-7, the V gene TRBV18, with D perhaps TRBD2 (6 bases). CDR1 and CDR2 from the germline V gene are KGHSH and LQKENI. CDR3 size: 15 residues. V shed 6 bases and J shed 7 bases, with 22 bases lying between them. The CDR3 here is CASSSGGDGAREQYF. CDR3 nucleotides: TGTGCCAGCTCCTCCGGCGGGGACGGAGCGCGAGAGCAGTACTTC.

The chain recombines TRBV6-1 with TRBJ1-3; the D is unclear. V was cut by 4 bases and J by 1 base, with 8 bases left in between. Per the germline V gene, CDR1 is MNHNS and CDR2 is SASEGT. The CDR3 is 14 residues long. The CDR3 DNA follows: TGTGCCAGCAGTGCGGCAGCGTCTGGAAACACCATATATTTT. It is translated as CASSAAASGNTIYF.

CDR3 amino acids: CAWGRGGTGELFF. The CDR3, as DNA: TGTGCCTGGGGCCGCGGGGGCACCGGGGAGCTGTTTTTT. The rearrangement joins TRBV30 to TRBJ2-2; 7 nucleotides match TRBD2. CDR3 length: 13 residues. The V segment lost 5 bases and the J segment 4 bases; nucleotides outside the gene matches: 4. Germline lookup yields CDR1 GTSNPN and CDR2 SVGIG (reference sequence).

The chain has TRBV2 and TRBJ2-7; tentatively, D is TRBD1 (6 bases). Per the germline V gene, CDR1 is SNHLY and CDR2 is FYNNEI. The CDR3 is 13 amino acids. V was trimmed by 4 bases and J by 7 bases, leaving 14 bases between them. The CDR3: CASSGGPFGEQYF. The CDR3 region has the DNA TGTGCCAGCAGTGGGGGGCCTTTCGGGGAGCAGTACTTC.

This clone was observed a single time. The V and J genes are TRBV5-1 and TRBJ2-7; 7 bases agree with TRBD2. CDR1 and CDR2 from the germline V gene are SGHRS and YFSETQ. J was trimmed by 2 bases and V by 0 bases; bases with no gene match: 5. This CDR3 has 15 amino acids. CDR3 in DNA: TGCGCCAGCAGCTTGGGGGCTAGCGGTACCTACGAGCAGTACTTC. It encodes CASSLGASGTYEQYF.

CDR3 amino acids: CASRRGTGRPFETQYF. In nucleotides, the CDR3 is TGTGCCAGCCGACGCGGGACAGGGCGTCCTTTTGAGACCCAGTACTTC. The V call is TRBV5-6, the J call TRBJ2-5; 9 nucleotides line up with TRBD1. The ends lost 7 bases at V and 5 bases at J; junction bases unmatched: 15. The CDR3 has 16 residues. Per germline, CDR1 SGHDT and CDR2 YYEEEE. Drawing the rest from reference TRBV5-6 and TRBJ2-5, the complete variable domain is DAGVTQSPTHLIKTRGQQVTLRCSPKSGHDTVSWYQQALGQGPQFIFQYYEEEERQRGNFPDRFSGHQFPNYSSELNVNALLLGDSALYLCASRRGTGRPFETQYFGPGTRLLVL.

This clone was detected only once. CDR3: CASAATTGNTEAFF. For the CDR3, the DNA is TGCGCCAGCGCTGCGACGACAGGGAACACTGAAGCTTTCTTT. The chain joins TRBV5-1 to TRBJ1-1; tentative D call: TRBD1 (6 bases). V was clipped by 7 bases and J by 1 base, with 14 bases between them. CDR3 length equals 14 residues. The germline V gene encodes CDR1 SGHRS and CDR2 YFSETQ.

This chain links TRBV29-1 with TRBJ2-6; 7 nucleotides line up with TRBD1. The CDR3 covers 14 residues. V lost 4 bases, J lost 4 bases, and 4 bases stayed unmatched. Germline CDR1 SQVTM, CDR2 ANQGSEA. Here the CDR3 reads CSVATGSGANVLTF. The CDR3 coding sequence is TGCAGCGTTGCGACAGGGTCGGGGGCCAACGTCCTGACTTTC.

This sequence joins TRBV5-1 and TRBJ2-2, with no clear D. This CDR3 has 12 amino acids. CDR1 SGHRS and CDR2 YFSETQ come from the germline V gene. V shed 7 bases and J shed 2 bases, with 6 bases lying between them. The CDR3 nucleotides are TGCGCCAGCCAGGATAACACCGGGGAGCTGTTTTTT. It specifies CASQDNTGELFF.

To note about this clone: Different DNA sequences within this sample yield the same CDR3. The chain uses TRBV30 and TRBJ1-6, with D tentatively TRBD1 (6 bases). With 4 bases removed from V and 10 bases from J, the gap between germline ends came to 14 bases. Germline-derived CDR1 and CDR2 are GTSNPN and SVGIG (reference sequence). This CDR3 contains 13 residues. The CDR3 DNA reads TGTGCCTGGAAGGGCCAGGGGATATCACCCCTCCACTTT. The encoded protein is CAWKGQGISPLHF.

The CDR3 spells CASSLEWSSGANVLTF. The CDR3 bases are TGTGCCAGCAGCTTGGAGTGGAGCTCTGGGGCCAACGTCCTGACTTTC. The chain has TRBV5-4 and TRBJ2-6; no clear D gene. Trimming cost V 0 bases and J 0 bases, with 7 bases left between them. Germline CDR1 and CDR2: SGHNT and YYREEE (reference sequence). There are 16 residues in the CDR3.

The chain combines TRBV5-6 with TRBJ2-3; 8 positions agree with TRBD2. This CDR3 spans 17 amino acids. The V segment lost 3 bases and the J segment 2 bases; nucleotides outside the gene matches: 11. Germline CDR1 reads SGHDT; CDR2 reads YYEEEE. This CDR3 is CASSYRIAGLNTDTQYF. DNA for the CDR3: TGTGCCAGCAGCTACCGAATAGCGGGGCTAAACACAGATACGCAGTATTTT.

The V and J genes are TRBV5-5 and TRBJ1-2, with TRBD1 matching 8 bases. V dropped 0 bases and J dropped 4; count of bases not matched to a gene: 2. This CDR3 spans 14 amino acids. Germline V lookup: CDR1 SGHKS, CDR2 YYEKEE (reference sequence). CDR3 bases: TGTGCCAGCAGCTTGGAGACAGGGGCCTATGGCTACACCTTC. Translated: CASSLETGAYGYTF.

The chain couples TRBV4-1 to TRBJ2-2; 7 bases are a match to TRBD1. CDR3 length: 15 residues. V lost 4 bases, J lost 2 bases, and 4 bases stayed unmatched. Germline V gene lookup returns CDR1 MGHRA and CDR2 YSYEKL. CDR3 sequence reads: CASSRDRVNTGELFF. The CDR3 DNA follows: TGCGCCAGCAGCCGAGACAGGGTTAACACCGGGGAGCTGTTTTTT.

This clone has only one observation. This chain joins TRBV18 and TRBJ1-1; 8 bases agree with TRBD1. The CDR3 spans 18 residues. The germline V gene encodes CDR1 KGHSH and CDR2 LQKENI. V lost 0 bases, J lost 0 bases, and 9 bases stayed unmatched. The CDR3 is CASSPPSAGGQMNTEAFF. The CDR3, as DNA: TGTGCCAGCTCACCACCGTCAGCAGGGGGCCAGATGAACACTGAAGCTTTCTTT.

This sequence joins TRBV5-4 and TRBJ2-5; tentative D call: TRBD1 (6 bases). In germline, CDR1 is SGHNT, CDR2 YYREEE (reference sequence). This CDR3 has 13 residues. The V end lost 4 bases, the J end lost 4 bases, and 11 bases lay between the germline ends. The CDR3 region is CASSVQGAETQYF. As DNA, the CDR3 is TGTGCCAGCAGCGTACAGGGTGCAGAGACCCAGTACTTC.

The chain couples TRBV27 to TRBJ2-7; D perhaps matches TRBD1 (6 bases). Germline V lookup: CDR1 MNHEY, CDR2 SMNVEV (reference sequence). The CDR3 sequence is 13 residues long. V lost 5 bases to trimming and J lost 3 bases, with 11 bases between them. CDR3 DNA: TGTGCCAGCAGTCCCAGGGGAGACTACGAGCAGTACTTC. The encoded protein is CASSPRGDYEQYF.

This clone was seen a few times. The chain carries TRBV4-2 and TRBJ1-5, with 8 bases fitting TRBD1. Germline V CDR1 and CDR2: LGHNA, YNFKEQ. V was pared by 0 bases and J by 4 bases, with 8 bases of the junction left unmatched. The CDR3 totals 17 residues. CDR3 nucleotides: TGTGCCAGCAGCCAAGACCGCCGGACAGGGAGGAATCAGCCCCAGCATTTT. The encoded protein is CASSQDRRTGRNQPQHF.

Comments on this clone: Mismatch with germline at one junction end may stem from a read error. The V and J genes are TRBV5-1 and TRBJ1-4, with D tentatively TRBD1 (6 bases). The CDR3 is 13 residues long. Per germline, CDR1 SGHRS and CDR2 YFSETQ. CDR3 sequence (DNA): TGCGCCAGTAGCTGGACAGCTAATGAAAAACTGTTTTTT. It translates to CASSWTANEKLFF.

In its sample, this clone is medium-sized. This likely comes from a read error, as the CDR3 has no conserved phenylalanine or tryptophan at its end. The DNA is left out, because the CDR3 cannot be placed on it with certainty; the CDR3 is given as TCRdb lists it. Within the sample, other DNA sequences also encode this same CDR3. The chain couples TRBV6-5 to TRBJ1-2; whether TRBD1, the table's D call, matches the DNA was not checked. Counting both end residues, the CDR3 totals 13 amino acids. Germline CDR1 reads MNHEY; CDR2 reads SVGAGI. The CDR3 region is CASSYVGAHGYTV.

This clone came up once. The gene calls are TRBV12-5 and TRBJ1-5, with D tentatively TRBD1 (6 bases). Between the trimmed V and J ends, which lost 4 bases and 4 bases, there was a span of 20 bases. The CDR3 totals 17 residues. Germline V CDR1 and CDR2: LGHNT, FRNRAP. CDR3 amino acids: CASGSKTGLGWNQPQHF. The CDR3 bases are TGTGCTAGTGGTTCCAAAACAGGGTTGGGATGGAATCAGCCCCAGCATTTT. The variable domain in full, with the rest retrieved from reference TRBV12-5 and TRBJ1-5, is DARVTQTPRHKVTEMGQEVTMRCQPILGHNTVFWYRQTMMQGLELLAYFRNRAPLDDSGMPKDRFSAEMPDATLATLKIQPSEPRDSAVYFCASGSKTGLGWNQPQHFGDGTRLSIL.

The V call is TRBV6-5, the J call TRBJ1-2, with D hard to call. This CDR3 comprises 13 residues. Looked up from germline, CDR1 is MNHEY and CDR2 is SVGAGI. V was shortened by 6 bases and J by 2 bases, with 10 bases between the two germline ends. CDR3 sequence reads: CASSRGSNYGYTF. As DNA, the CDR3 is TGTGCCAGCAGCCGAGGAAGCAACTATGGCTACACCTTC.